The 28 T cell receptor beta chains below come from one sample, sequenced in a study of cytomegalovirus exposure and HLA in healthy donors. PCR amplification relied on 60 Vbeta primers (plus 13 Jbeta primers). Using immunoSEQ multiplex PCR, the repertoire was profiled, and TCRdb retains in-frame clones only, with some absent. This sample yields over 150,000 clones, of which 80% are seen a single time; 6% to 7.5% belongs to the top ten. Sequenced sample: PBMCs. The receptors originated from a man aged 25-45 years in good health and CMV-seropositive.

This clone was recorded only once. In DNA, the CDR3 is TGTGCCTGGAGTAACAGTCTACCCTACGAGCAGTACTTC. Translation: CAWSNSLPYEQYF. The chain combines TRBV30 with TRBJ2-7; D is ambiguous. With 2 bases removed from V and 2 bases from J, the gap between germline ends came to 10 bases. Per germline, CDR1 GTSNPN and CDR2 SVGIG (reference sequence). CDR3 length equals 13 residues. Variable domain in full (rest from reference TRBV30 and TRBJ2-7): SQTIHQWPATLVQPVGSPLSLECTVEGTSNPNLYWYRQAAGRGLQLLFYSVGIGQISSEVPQNLSASRPQDRQFILSSKKLLLSDSGFYLCAWSNSLPYEQYFGPGTRLTVT.

The J gene is TRBJ2-5, the V gene TRBV13, with a possible D match to TRBD1 (6 bases). Trimming took off 5 bases at V and 2 bases at J, with 15 bases between the two ends. The CDR3 is 15 amino acids. Germline V lookup: CDR1 PRHDT, CDR2 FYEKMQ (reference sequence). In DNA, the CDR3 is TGTGCCAGCAGCCTGACAGGTGGCGGGCAAGAGACCCAGTACTTC. Translating gives CASSLTGGGQETQYF.

The rearrangement links TRBV7-9 to TRBJ2-5, with TRBD2 matching 13 bases. Germline trimming cut 5 bases from V and 5 bases from J; bases unmatched to any gene: 11. The CDR3 length is 17 residues. Germline V CDR1 and CDR2: SEHNR, FQNEAQ (reference sequence). The CDR3 loop reads CASSLRTSGRSEETQYF. CDR3 bases: TGTGCCAGCAGCCTACGGACTAGCGGGAGATCAGAGGAGACCCAGTACTTC.

The rearrangement joins TRBV27 to TRBJ1-2; 7 nucleotides align to TRBD1. Germline V CDR1 and CDR2: MNHEY, SMNVEV (reference sequence). The V segment lost 4 bases and the J segment 6 bases; nucleotides outside the gene matches: 8. The CDR3 totals 14 residues. CDR3 nucleotide sequence: TGTGCCAGCAGTTCGGGACAGTGGCGAGATGGCTACACCTTC. It encodes CASSSGQWRDGYTF.

This rearrangement joins TRBV5-6 to TRBJ2-7, with D unresolved. Looked up from germline, CDR1 is SGHDT and CDR2 is YYEEEE. The CDR3 is made up of 11 amino acids. V was cut by 4 bases and J by 4 bases, with 6 bases left in between. The CDR3 sequence is CASSTPYEQYF. The CDR3 bases are TGTGCCAGCAGCACACCGTACGAGCAGTACTTC.

This chain connects TRBV27 to TRBJ1-2; TRBD1 matches 7 bases. Germline assignment: CDR1 MNHEY and CDR2 SMNVEV (reference sequence). With V trimmed by 0 bases and J by 8 bases, 9 bases remained unmatched. This CDR3 is 15 amino acids long. This chain's CDR3 is CASSLSIDRVKGYTF. In DNA form, the CDR3 reads TGTGCCAGCAGTTTATCGATCGACAGGGTTAAAGGCTACACCTTC.

The rearrangement uses TRBV4-1 and TRBJ2-6, with D unresolved. The germline V and J ends were trimmed by 1 base and 2 bases, with 12 bases remaining between them. The germline V gene encodes CDR1 MGHRA and CDR2 YSYEKL. The CDR3 spans 17 residues. The CDR3 loop reads CASSQGSHETGANVLTF. CDR3 bases: TGCGCCAGCAGCCAAGGAAGTCACGAGACTGGGGCCAACGTCCTGACTTTC.

This chain joins TRBV5-1 and TRBJ2-2, with D unresolved. This CDR3 comprises 15 residues. With 2 bases removed from V and 4 bases from J, the gap between germline ends came to 12 bases. Per the germline V gene, CDR1 is SGHRS and CDR2 is YFSETQ. The CDR3 DNA follows: TGCGCCAGCAGCTTATTGGCGGAACCCACCGGGGAGCTGTTTTTT. It yields the protein CASSLLAEPTGELFF. Full variable domain (missing parts from reference TRBV5-1 and TRBJ2-2): KAGVTQTPRYLIKTRGQQVTLSCSPISGHRSVSWYQQTPGQGLQFLFEYFSETQRNKGNFPGRFSGRQFSNSRSEMNVSTLELGDSALYLCASSLLAEPTGELFFGEGSRLTVL.

The V and J genes are TRBV4-2 and TRBJ2-1; 8 nucleotides align to TRBD2. V dropped 0 bases and J dropped 8; count of bases not matched to a gene: 12. The germline gives CDR1 LGHNA, CDR2 YNFKEQ. This CDR3 spans 17 amino acids. Here the CDR3 reads CASSQDLQGGRLYEQFF. The DNA of the CDR3 is TGTGCCAGCAGCCAAGATCTTCAGGGCGGGAGGTTGTATGAGCAGTTCTTC.

V and J are TRBV9 and TRBJ1-4; 9 bases agree with TRBD1. This CDR3 region has 15 residues. Germline V gene sequence: CDR1 SGDLS, CDR2 YYNGEE. Germline trimming cut 0 bases from V and 6 bases from J; bases unmatched to any gene: 3. The CDR3 sequence is CASSVGTGEYEKLFF. The CDR3 DNA reads as TGTGCCAGCAGCGTAGGGACAGGGGAATATGAAAAACTGTTTTTT.

Here the CDR3 DNA reads TGCGCCAGCAGCCGGGGGGACTCGGTCTACGAGCAGTACTTC. Residues: CASSRGDSVYEQYF. The chain employs TRBV5-1 and TRBJ2-7, with TRBD2 matching over 7 bases. Looked up from germline, CDR1 is SGHRS and CDR2 is YFSETQ. The CDR3 sequence is 14 residues long. V shed 4 bases, J shed 3 bases, and the junction held 7 bases outside the gene matches.

The rearrangement uses TRBV6-5 and TRBJ1-2; TRBD1 agrees at 8 bases. The CDR3 sequence is 16 residues long. V gave up 4 bases and J gave up 1 base; unmatched junction bases: 8. Germline loops: CDR1 MNHEY, CDR2 SVGAGI. This chain's CDR3 is CASSFDRGAYNYGYTF. For the CDR3, the DNA is TGTGCCAGCAGTTTCGACAGGGGCGCTTATAACTATGGCTACACCTTC.

The rearrangement uses TRBV7-9 and TRBJ1-1, with no clear D. The CDR3 spans 13 residues. Per germline, CDR1 SEHNR and CDR2 FQNEAQ (reference sequence). V was trimmed by 8 bases and J by 1 base, leaving 11 bases between them. The CDR3 DNA is TGTGCCAGCCTGAGGCCCGCGAACACTGAAGCTTTCTTT. Residues: CASLRPANTEAFF.

This rearrangement joins TRBV4-1 to TRBJ2-7, with D perhaps TRBD1 (6 bases). V was pared by 0 bases and J by 8 bases, with 14 bases between. Germline assignment: CDR1 MGHRA and CDR2 YSYEKL. The CDR3 contains 14 residues. The CDR3 spells CASSQDRDTSQQYF. Written as DNA, the CDR3 is TGCGCCAGCAGCCAAGACCGGGACACCTCACAGCAGTACTTC.

The rearrangement links TRBV6-6 to TRBJ1-2; 7 bases align to TRBD1. J was trimmed by 6 bases and V by 5 bases; bases with no gene match: 12. Looked up from germline, CDR1 is MNHNY and CDR2 is SVGAGI (reference sequence). CDR3 length: 15 amino acids. CDR3 loop: CASSSPGQLRDGYTF. In DNA, the CDR3 is TGTGCCAGCAGTAGCCCGGGACAGTTACGGGATGGCTACACCTTC.

CDR3 region: CASSQEADRANYGYTF. The CDR3 DNA sequence: TGCGCCAGCAGCCAAGAGGCGGACAGGGCTAACTATGGCTACACCTTC. The rearrangement joins TRBV4-1 to TRBJ1-2; the match to TRBD1 covers 8 bases. CDR1 is MGHRA and CDR2 is YSYEKL in the germline V gene. V shed 0 bases and J 0 bases; nucleotides not matched to a gene: 3. The CDR3 length is 16 residues.

The V call is TRBV19, the J call TRBJ2-2, with D tentatively TRBD1 (6 bases). The CDR3 runs 17 residues. Trimming left V 0 bases short and J 0 bases short, with 11 bases between. Germline CDR1 LNHDA, CDR2 SQIVND (reference sequence). The DNA of the CDR3 is TGTGCCAGTAGTATAGATCAGGGGTATGCGAACACCGGGGAGCTGTTTTTT. Amino acids: CASSIDQGYANTGELFF.

The chain recombines TRBV27 with TRBJ2-7; D gene uncertain. Trimming pared 0 bases from V and 3 bases from J, leaving 6 bases between. The CDR3 totals 13 residues. Germline V gene sequence: CDR1 MNHEY, CDR2 SMNVEV (reference sequence). CDR3 bases: TGTGCCAGCAGTTTATCAGTCGGCTACGAGCAGTACTTC. Translated: CASSLSVGYEQYF.

This clone was picked up one time. J is TRBJ1-2 and V is TRBV10-2; D might be TRBD1 (6 bases). The germline V and J ends were trimmed by 0 bases and 4 bases, with 9 bases remaining between them. Germline assignment: CDR1 WSHSY and CDR2 SAAADI. The CDR3 is 14 amino acids. The CDR3 coding sequence is TGCGCCAGCAGTGAGTCTGGGGGCGGCTATGGCTACACCTTC. It translates to CASSESGGGYGYTF.

The chain recombines TRBV28 with TRBJ1-2; TRBD1 might be the D (5 bases). V lost 10 bases to trimming and J lost 4 bases, with 16 bases between them. Germline CDR1 MDHEN, CDR2 SYDVKM. The CDR3 totals 13 residues. CDR3 in amino acids: CATKARQGYGYTF. CDR3 DNA: TGTGCCACCAAGGCCAGGCAGGGCTATGGCTACACCTTC.

The chain links TRBV4-1 to TRBJ2-7; possible D gene TRBD2, 6 bases. The CDR3 covers 16 residues. The V gene lost 0 bases and the J gene lost 3 bases, with 15 bases spanning the gap. Germline values: CDR1 MGHRA, CDR2 YSYEKL. CDR3 DNA sequence: TGCGCCAGCAGCCAAGATTTAGGGAGGAGAAACTACGAGCAGTACTTC. Its translation: CASSQDLGRRNYEQYF.

The CDR3 protein is CASSRGLAEPGELFF. CDR3 bases: TGTGCCAGCAGCCGGGGACTAGCGGAGCCCGGGGAGCTGTTTTTT. The chain joins TRBV7-9 to TRBJ2-2; 11 nucleotides align to TRBD2. The CDR3 contains 15 residues. Germline V gene sequence: CDR1 SEHNR, CDR2 FQNEAQ (reference sequence). The V gene end was trimmed by 5 bases and the J gene end by 6 bases; junction bases not matched to a gene: 5.

The rearrangement joins TRBV5-4 to TRBJ2-5; tentative D call: TRBD2 (6 bases). V lost 2 bases and J 3 bases, leaving 14 bases between the germline ends. Germline values: CDR1 SGHNT, CDR2 YYREEE (reference sequence). The CDR3 contains 15 residues. The CDR3 region is CASSFGRGGKETQYF. CDR3 sequence (DNA): TGTGCCAGCAGCTTTGGACGGGGAGGTAAAGAGACCCAGTACTTC.

The CDR3, as DNA: TGTGCCAGCAGTTCCAACGGGAGGACAGGGTCCTACGAGCAGTACTTC. Its protein product is CASSSNGRTGSYEQYF. The chain uses TRBV11-3 and TRBJ2-7, with a tentative D call TRBD1 (8 bases). The CDR3 extends over 16 amino acids. Germline CDR1 is SGHNT and CDR2 is YENEEA. The V and J ends lost 6 bases and 1 base respectively, with 19 bases between them.

The chain has TRBV7-9 and TRBJ1-1, with D perhaps matching TRBD1 (5 bases). This CDR3 contains 15 residues. With 5 bases removed from V and 1 base from J, the gap between germline ends came to 14 bases. Germline CDR1 and CDR2: SEHNR and FQNEAQ (reference sequence). In nucleotides, the CDR3 is TGTGCCAGCAGCCCCCCCAGGGAATGGAACACTGAAGCTTTCTTT. Translating it yields CASSPPREWNTEAFF.

The genes are TRBV27 and TRBJ2-2; 11 bases line up with TRBD2. The J segment lost 3 bases and the V segment lost 5 bases, leaving 5 bases of the junction unmatched. There are 16 residues in the CDR3. The germline V gene encodes CDR1 MNHEY and CDR2 SMNVEV (reference sequence). CDR3 loop: CASSLPSGGYTGELFF. DNA of the CDR3: TGTGCCAGCAGTCTTCCTAGCGGGGGGTACACCGGGGAGCTGTTTTTT.

The chain carries TRBV6-5 and TRBJ2-7; TRBD2 matches 8 bases. This CDR3 is 15 amino acids long. J lost 5 bases, V lost 6 bases, and 12 bases had no gene match. CDR1 is MNHEY and CDR2 is SVGAGI in the germline V gene. CDR3 protein: CASSGTSLRRNEQYF. In DNA, the CDR3 is TGTGCCAGCAGCGGGACTAGTCTTCGCCGGAACGAGCAGTACTTC.

The V gene is TRBV11-2, the J gene TRBJ2-3; D remains ambiguous. This CDR3 is 11 amino acids long. Trimming left V 7 bases short and J 6 bases short, with 8 bases between. Germline assignment: CDR1 SGHAT and CDR2 FQNNGV. The CDR3 sequence is CASTPRDTQYF. CDR3 nucleotide sequence: TGTGCCAGCACACCACGGGATACGCAGTATTTT.